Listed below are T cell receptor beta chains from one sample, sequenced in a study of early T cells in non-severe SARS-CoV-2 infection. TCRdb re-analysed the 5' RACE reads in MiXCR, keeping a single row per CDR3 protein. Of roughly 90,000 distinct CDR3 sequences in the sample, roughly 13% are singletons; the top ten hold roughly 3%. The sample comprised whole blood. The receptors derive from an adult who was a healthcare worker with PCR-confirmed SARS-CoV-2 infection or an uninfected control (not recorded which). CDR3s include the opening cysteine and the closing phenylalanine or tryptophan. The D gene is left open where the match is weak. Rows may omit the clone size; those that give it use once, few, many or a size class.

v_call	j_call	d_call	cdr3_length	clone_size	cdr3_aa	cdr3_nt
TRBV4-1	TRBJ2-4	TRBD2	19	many	CASSQEGLAGARSKNIQYF	TGCGCCAGCAGCCAAGAAGGGCTAGCGGGGGCCAGATCCAAAAACATTCAGTACTTC
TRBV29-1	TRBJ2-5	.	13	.	CSALLFRGETQYF	TGCAGCGCCTTACTCTTCAGGGGAGAGACCCAGTACTTC
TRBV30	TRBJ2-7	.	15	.	CAWSGLGVPGYEQYF	TGTGCCTGGAGCGGATTGGGGGTTCCAGGCTACGAGCAGTACTTC
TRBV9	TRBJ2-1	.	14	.	CASSVADSYNEQFF	TGTGCCAGCAGCGTAGCGGACTCCTACAATGAGCAGTTCTTC
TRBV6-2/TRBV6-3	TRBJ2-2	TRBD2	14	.	CASSATSEVGELVF	TGTGCCAGCAGTGCGACTAGCGAGGTCGGGGAGCTGGTTTTT
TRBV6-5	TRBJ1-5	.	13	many	CASSFGSNQPQHF	TGTGCCAGCAGTTTTGGTAGCAATCAGCCCCAGCATTTT
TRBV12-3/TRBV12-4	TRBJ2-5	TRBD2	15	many	CASSFFSGGQETQYF	TGTGCCAGCAGTTTTTTCTCGGGGGGACAAGAGACCCAGTACTTC
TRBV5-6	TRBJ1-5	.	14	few	CASAIKDTQEAQHF	TGTGCCAGCGCCATCAAGGACACCCAGGAGGCCCAGCATTTT
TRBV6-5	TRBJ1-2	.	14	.	CASRRIQGAYGYTF	TGTGCCAGCAGACGCATTCAGGGAGCGTATGGCTACACCTTC
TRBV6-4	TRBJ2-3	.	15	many	CASSDSGASTDTQYF	TGTGCCAGCAGTGACTCGGGCGCTAGCACAGATACGCAGTATTTT
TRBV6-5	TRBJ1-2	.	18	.	CASTKRATGLGVGYGYTF	TGTGCCAGCACGAAAAGGGCCACAGGGCTCGGCGTTGGCTATGGCTACACCTTC
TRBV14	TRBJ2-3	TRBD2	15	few	CASSWLAGGTDTQYF	TGTGCCAGCAGCTGGCTAGCGGGCGGCACAGATACGCAGTATTTT
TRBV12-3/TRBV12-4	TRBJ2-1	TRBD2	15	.	CASSLWLAGGYEQFF	TGTGCCAGCAGTTTATGGCTAGCGGGGGGGTATGAGCAGTTCTTC
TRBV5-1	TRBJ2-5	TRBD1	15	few	CASSYGQGRRETQYF	TGCGCCAGCAGCTACGGACAGGGGCGGCGTGAGACCCAGTACTTC
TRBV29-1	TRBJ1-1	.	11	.	CSGDLDTEAFF	TGCAGCGGTGACCTGGACACTGAAGCTTTCTTT
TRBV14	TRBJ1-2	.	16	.	CASSQGTGPQLYGYTF	TGTGCCAGCAGCCAAGGCACGGGGCCGCAGCTCTATGGCTACACCTTC
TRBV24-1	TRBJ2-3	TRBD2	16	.	CATSERTSPEGDTQYF	TGTGCCACCAGCGAAAGGACTAGCCCAGAGGGAGATACGCAGTATTTT
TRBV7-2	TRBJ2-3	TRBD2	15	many	CASSLLAGGLDTQYF	TGTGCCAGCAGCTTGCTAGCGGGGGGATTAGATACGCAGTATTTT
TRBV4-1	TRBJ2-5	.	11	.	CASSQDGRQYF	TGCGCCAGCAGCCAAGACGGGCGCCAGTACTTC
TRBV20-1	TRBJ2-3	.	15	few	CSAGWGGGPPDTQYF	TGCAGTGCTGGATGGGGAGGGGGCCCCCCAGATACGCAGTATTTT
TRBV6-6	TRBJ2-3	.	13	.	CASSDGRGDTQYF	TGTGCCAGCAGTGACGGACGGGGAGATACGCAGTATTTT
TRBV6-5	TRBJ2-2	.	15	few	CASNRDTFNTGELFF	TGTGCCAGCAACCGGGACACCTTTAACACCGGGGAGCTGTTTTTT
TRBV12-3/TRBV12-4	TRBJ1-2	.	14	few	CASSFRELGEGYTF	TGTGCCAGCAGTTTTCGAGAGTTGGGTGAAGGCTACACCTTC
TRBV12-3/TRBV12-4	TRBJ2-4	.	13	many	CASSLASVYIQYF	TGTGCCAGCAGTTTAGCAAGCGTATACATTCAGTACTTC
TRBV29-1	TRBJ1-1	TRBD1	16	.	CSVHPWTGGPNTEAFF	TGCAGCGTTCACCCCTGGACAGGGGGGCCGAACACTGAAGCTTTCTTT
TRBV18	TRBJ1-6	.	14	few	CASSPGTDNSPLHF	TGTGCCAGCTCACCTGGGACGGATAATTCACCCCTCCACTTT
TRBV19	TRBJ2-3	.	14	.	CASSIGSTTDTQYF	TGTGCCAGTAGTATCGGGTCCACCACAGATACGCAGTATTTT
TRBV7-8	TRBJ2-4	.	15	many	CASSPNHGAKNIQYF	TGTGCCAGCAGCCCTAACCACGGAGCCAAAAACATTCAGTACTTC
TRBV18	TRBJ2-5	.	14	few	CASSPRQLQETQYF	TGTGCCAGCTCACCAAGACAGTTACAAGAGACCCAGTACTTC
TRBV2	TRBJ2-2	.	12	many	CASRGKYGELFF	TGTGCCAGCAGAGGAAAATACGGGGAGCTGTTTTTT
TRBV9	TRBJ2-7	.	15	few	CASSVRPGDVYEQYF	TGTGCCAGCAGCGTCCGGCCGGGAGATGTATACGAGCAGTACTTC
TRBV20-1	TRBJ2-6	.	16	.	CSALNVQGSGANVLTF	TGCAGTGCGCTTAACGTCCAGGGATCTGGGGCCAACGTCCTGACTTTC
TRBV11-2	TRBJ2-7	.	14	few	CASSLGAGVYEQYF	TGTGCCAGCAGCTTAGGTGCAGGGGTATACGAGCAGTACTTC
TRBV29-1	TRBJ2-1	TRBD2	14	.	CSVEDGLAGNEQFF	TGCAGCGTTGAAGATGGACTAGCGGGGAATGAGCAGTTCTTC
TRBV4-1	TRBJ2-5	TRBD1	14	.	CASSQGTGLETQYF	TGCGCCAGCAGCCAAGGGACAGGGCTAGAGACCCAGTACTTC
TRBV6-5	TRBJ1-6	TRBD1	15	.	CASRGDRTSNSPLHF	TGTGCCAGCAGGGGGGACAGGACCAGCAATTCACCCCTCCACTTT
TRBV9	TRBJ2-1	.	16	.	CASSPYGRRTFNEQFF	TGTGCCAGCAGCCCCTACGGGCGGCGGACGTTCAATGAGCAGTTCTTC
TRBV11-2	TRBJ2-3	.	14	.	CASSFSTLADTQYF	TGTGCCAGCAGCTTTTCGACGTTGGCAGATACGCAGTATTTT
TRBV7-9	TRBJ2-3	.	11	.	CATTFSDTQYF	TGTGCCACCACCTTTTCAGATACGCAGTATTTT
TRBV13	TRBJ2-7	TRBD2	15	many	CASSPRGRGSYEQYF	TGTGCCAGCAGCCCCCGTGGGCGGGGGTCCTACGAGCAGTACTTC
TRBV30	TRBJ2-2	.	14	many	CAWSWDNIYGELFF	TGTGCCTGGAGCTGGGACAATATATACGGGGAGCTGTTTTTT
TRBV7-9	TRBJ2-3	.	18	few	CASSLARHREQLRETQYF	TGTGCCAGCAGCTTAGCCAGGCACAGGGAACAGCTAAGGGAGACGCAGTATTTT
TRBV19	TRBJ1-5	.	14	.	CASSIGGGSQPQHF	TGTGCCAGTAGTATAGGGGGAGGTAGCCAGCCCCAGCATTTT
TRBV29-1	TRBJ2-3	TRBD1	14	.	CSVTGGGLTDTQYF	TGCAGCGTTACAGGGGGCGGTTTGACAGATACGCAGTATTTT
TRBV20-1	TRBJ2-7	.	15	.	CSARDGQGLGYEQYF	TGCAGTGCTAGAGATGGCCAGGGCCTGGGCTACGAGCAGTACTTC
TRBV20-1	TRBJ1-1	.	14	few	CSVRQQMWNTEAFF	TGCAGTGTTAGACAGCAAATGTGGAACACTGAAGCTTTCTTT
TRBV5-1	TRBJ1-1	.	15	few	CASSLVGGDATEAFF	TGCGCCAGCAGCTTGGTCGGGGGTGATGCCACTGAAGCTTTCTTT
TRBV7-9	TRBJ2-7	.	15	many	CASSKLIDPSYEQYF	TGTGCCAGCAGCAAACTGATCGACCCGTCCTACGAGCAGTACTTC